Below are 28 T cell receptor beta chains sequenced from a single sample in a study of blood T cell repertoires in COVID-19. Assay: immunoSEQ multiplex PCR; the TCRdb copy retains only in-frame clones and omits some. The table lists around 140,000 clones, roughly 87% of them singletons. The sequencing sample was made of peripheral blood. These receptor sequences come from a man aged 65 to 85 with acute or convalescent COVID-19.

The chain carries TRBV11-2 and TRBJ2-7; D is possibly TRBD2 (7 bases). CDR1 is SGHAT and CDR2 is FQNNGV in the germline V gene. V was clipped by 10 bases and J by 5 bases, with 18 bases between them. The CDR3 runs to 13 residues. Written as DNA, the CDR3 is TGTGCCACCGCACGGGGGGCCTTAAACGAGCAGTACTTC. Its protein product is CATARGALNEQYF.

The genes are TRBV27 and TRBJ2-1; TRBD1 matches 7 bases. CDR1 is MNHEY and CDR2 is SMNVEV in the germline V gene (reference sequence). Unmatched junction bases numbered 23, after V lost 7 bases and J lost 2 bases. The CDR3 covers 20 residues. The CDR3 loop is CASKFRAQGPRRGPYNEQFF. The CDR3 DNA reads as TGTGCCAGCAAGTTCAGAGCACAGGGGCCGAGGAGAGGACCCTACAATGAGCAGTTCTTC.

The genes are TRBV27 and TRBJ1-5; D not certain. The germline V gene has CDR1 MNHEY and CDR2 SMNVEV (reference sequence). Trimming pared 6 bases from V and 2 bases from J, leaving 20 bases between. This CDR3 is 17 amino acids long. CDR3 bases: TGTGCCAGCAGCCCCCGGTTGGCGGGCTTGGGCAATCAGCCCCAGCATTTT. It specifies CASSPRLAGLGNQPQHF.

This clone was seen more than once but under ten times. The genes are TRBV11-2 and TRBJ2-2, with D perhaps matching TRBD2 (7 bases). The CDR3 has 14 amino acids. CDR1 is SGHAT, CDR2 FQNNGV, per germline. V was shortened by 4 bases and J by 7 bases, with 13 bases between the two germline ends. The CDR3 coding sequence is TGTGCCAGCAGCTCAGGGGACTATTTCGGGGAGCTGTTTTTT. Translation gives CASSSGDYFGELFF. The full variable domain, in which reference TRBV11-2 and TRBJ2-2 provide the parts outside the CDR3, is EAGVAQSPRYKIIEKRQSVAFWCNPISGHATLYWYQQILGQGPKLLIQFQNNGVVDDSQLPKDRFSAERLKGVDSTLKIQPAKLEDSAVYLCASSSGDYFGELFFGEGSRLTVL.

This chain connects TRBV7-8 to TRBJ2-3; D possibly corresponds to TRBD1 (5 bases). V was trimmed by 6 bases and J by 2 bases, leaving 15 bases between them. Germline CDR1 SGHVS, CDR2 FQNEAQ. The CDR3 runs 15 residues. CDR3 DNA sequence: TGTGCCAGCAGTTCACAGGTCCTGATCACAGATACGCAGTATTTT. Its protein is CASSSQVLITDTQYF. The variable domain in full, completed from reference TRBV7-8 and TRBJ2-3, reads GAGVSQSPRYKVAKRGQDVALRCDPISGHVSLFWYQQALGQGPEFLTYFQNEAQLDKSGLPSDRFFAERPEGSVSTLKIQRTQQEDSAVYLCASSSQVLITDTQYFGPGTRLTVL.

The chain employs TRBV3-1 (or the pseudogene TRBV3-2) and TRBJ1-4; 10 bases are shared with TRBD1. There are 15 residues in the CDR3. The J segment lost 8 bases and the V segment lost 4 bases, leaving 7 bases of the junction unmatched. CDR1 is LGHDT, CDR2 YNNKEL, per germline (reference sequence). CDR3 DNA: TGTGCCAGCAGCCTCCGGACAGGGGGTCGGGAAAAACTGTTTTTT. Translating it yields CASSLRTGGREKLFF.

J is TRBJ2-5 and V is TRBV7-2; the D gene is possibly TRBD2 (7 bases). V dropped 4 bases and J dropped 2 bases, with 14 bases sitting between them. Germline CDR1 SGHTA, CDR2 FQGNSA. CDR3 length equals 15 residues. CDR3 DNA: TGTGCCAGCAGCTCTCGAGGGGGGGGACAAGAGACCCAGTACTTC. It encodes CASSSRGGGQETQYF.

The chain links TRBV5-1 to TRBJ1-6; D gene unclear. Germline V gene data show CDR1 as SGHRS and CDR2 as YFSETQ. The CDR3 consists of 15 residues. The ends were cut back, 0 bases at V and 5 bases at J, with 9 bases in the middle. The CDR3 here is CASSLDRVNNSPLHF. The CDR3 region has the DNA TGCGCCAGCAGCTTGGACAGAGTGAATAATTCACCCCTCCACTTT.

The V gene is TRBV2, the J gene TRBJ2-7, with 7 bases aligning to TRBD1. From germline, CDR1 is SNHLY and CDR2 FYNNEI. This CDR3 spans 15 amino acids. Trimming cost V 8 bases and J 7 bases; bases outside gene matches: 17. The DNA for the CDR3 is TGTGCCAGCGGAAGGGACAGAGGAAACTTGGGGGAGCAGTACTTC. Amino acids: CASGRDRGNLGEQYF.

This clone was seen only once. The V gene is TRBV28, the J gene TRBJ1-2; weak D call: TRBD1 (6 bases). CDR3 length: 15 amino acids. V lost 2 bases and J lost 6, with 16 bases in between. Germline CDR1 and CDR2: MDHEN and SYDVKM. Here the CDR3 DNA reads TGTGCCAGCAGTTTAATTCCGGACAGTCTACATGGCTACACCTTC. Translated, it gives CASSLIPDSLHGYTF.

This rearrangement joins TRBV29-1 to TRBJ2-2; D is possibly TRBD2 (6 bases). The CDR3 spans 14 residues. The V and J ends lost 3 bases and 1 base respectively, with 9 bases between them. CDR1 is SQVTM, CDR2 ANQGSEA, per germline. The CDR3 region is CSVEGLENTGELFF. The CDR3 DNA sequence: TGCAGCGTTGAGGGACTCGAGAACACCGGGGAGCTGTTTTTT.

This clone was seen a handful of times. The chain recombines TRBV3-1 (or the pseudogene TRBV3-2) with TRBJ2-5, with D possibly TRBD1 on 6 matching bases. V dropped 4 bases and J dropped 2 bases, with 14 bases sitting between them. The CDR3 is 15 amino acids. Germline V gene sequence: CDR1 LGHDT, CDR2 YNNKEL (reference sequence). Here the CDR3 reads CASSRFGQRQETQYF. Here the CDR3 DNA reads TGTGCCAGCAGCCGGTTCGGACAGCGGCAAGAGACCCAGTACTTC.

The chain employs TRBV6-5 and TRBJ1-6; D unresolved. Germline V gene data show CDR1 as MNHEY and CDR2 as SVGAGI. Deletions cut 6 bases from V and 7 bases from J, with 10 bases between. This CDR3 spans 13 amino acids. In nucleotides, the CDR3 is TGTGCCAGCAGCCCCCGGGAGAATTCACCCCTCCACTTT. Protein product: CASSPRENSPLHF.

This sequence joins TRBV27 and TRBJ2-7; 10 nucleotides line up with TRBD1. Germline V gene sequence: CDR1 MNHEY, CDR2 SMNVEV (reference sequence). The trim removed 3 bases at V and 2 bases at J, leaving 4 bases unmatched. The CDR3 runs to 15 residues. CDR3 amino acids: CASSFGTGEAYEQYF. CDR3 DNA sequence: TGTGCCAGCAGTTTCGGGACAGGGGAGGCCTACGAGCAGTACTTC.

This clone is a singleton in its sample. The chain recombines TRBV19 with TRBJ2-1; 10 bases map to TRBD2. There are 16 residues in the CDR3. The V and J ends lost 1 base and 8 bases, in that order; junction bases with no gene match: 8. Germline values: CDR1 LNHDA, CDR2 SQIVND (reference sequence). CDR3 protein: CASSIAPSGSVYEQFF. The CDR3 coding sequence is TGTGCCAGTAGTATAGCCCCTAGCGGGAGCGTCTATGAGCAGTTCTTC.

V usage is TRBV7-7 and J usage is TRBJ2-3; TRBD2 aligns across 16 bases. The germline gives CDR1 SSHAT, CDR2 FNYEAQ (reference sequence). The CDR3 covers 19 residues. The J segment lost 5 bases and the V segment lost 0 bases, leaving 8 bases of the junction unmatched. CDR3 in amino acids: CASSLAPGLAGGPRDTQYF. The CDR3 DNA reads TGTGCCAGCAGCTTAGCCCCGGGACTAGCGGGAGGGCCGAGAGATACGCAGTATTTT.

The chain recombines TRBV9 with TRBJ2-3, with D maybe TRBD1 (5 bases). Germline V gene sequence: CDR1 SGDLS, CDR2 YYNGEE. The CDR3 is made up of 16 amino acids. The ends were cut back, 0 bases at V and 2 bases at J, with 13 bases in the middle. The CDR3 spells CASSVVAGIDTDTQYF. CDR3 DNA sequence: TGTGCCAGCAGCGTAGTAGCAGGGATCGACACAGATACGCAGTATTTT. Together with reference TRBV9 and TRBJ2-3, the CDR3 gives the full variable domain: DSGVTQTPKHLITATGQRVTLRCSPRSGDLSVYWYQQSLDQGLQFLIQYYNGEERAKGNILERFSAQQFPDLHSELNLSSLELGDSALYFCASSVVAGIDTDTQYFGPGTRLTVL.

This clone was picked up one time. The chain is built from TRBV7-9 and TRBJ2-1; 7 bases match TRBD2. The CDR3 runs to 15 residues. Trimming removed 8 bases from V and 2 bases from J; junction bases left unmatched: 9. Germline CDR1 SEHNR, CDR2 FQNEAQ (reference sequence). The CDR3 nucleotides are TGTGCCAGCGGTCCGCAAGCGGGGACCTACAATGAGCAGTTCTTC. Protein sequence: CASGPQAGTYNEQFF.

This rearrangement joins TRBV29-1 to TRBJ1-2, with D perhaps matching TRBD1 (6 bases). Trimming removed 3 bases at V and 4 bases at J, with 9 bases between. The germline V gene has CDR1 SQVTM and CDR2 ANQGSEA. CDR3 length: 12 residues. CDR3 sequence reads: CSVEKGGYGYTF. The DNA of the CDR3 is TGCAGCGTTGAGAAAGGGGGCTATGGCTACACCTTC.

This clone was observed a handful of times. The gene calls are TRBV7-9 and TRBJ1-2; D possibly corresponds to TRBD1 (5 bases). V lost 5 bases and J lost 8, with 15 bases in between. The CDR3 covers 13 residues. Germline CDR1 SEHNR, CDR2 FQNEAQ (reference sequence). The CDR3 sequence: CASSLTAGQGYTF. As DNA, the CDR3 is TGTGCCAGCAGCCTAACAGCGGGGCAGGGCTACACCTTC.

The chain employs TRBV6-6 and TRBJ1-4; 7 bases match TRBD1. Germline V gene sequence: CDR1 MNHNY, CDR2 SVGAGI (reference sequence). CDR3 length: 13 residues. Unmatched junction bases numbered 8, after V lost 6 bases and J lost 10 bases. CDR3 region: CASSGNQGGKLFF. In DNA form, the CDR3 reads TGTGCCAGCAGCGGCAATCAGGGGGGAAAACTGTTTTTT.

CDR3 region: CASGGGLAGFGQYF. The CDR3 DNA sequence: TGTGCTAGTGGGGGGGGACTAGCTGGATTCGGTCAGTATTTT. The rearrangement uses TRBV28 and TRBJ2-3, with TRBD2 identical over 9 bases. CDR3 length: 14 residues. CDR1 and CDR2 from the germline V gene are MDHEN and SYDVKM.

This sequence joins TRBV7-8 and TRBJ2-3; 7 bases line up with TRBD2. This CDR3 has 19 amino acids. J lost 5 bases, V lost 5 bases, and 22 bases had no gene match. Germline V CDR1 and CDR2: SGHVS, FQNEAQ. Here the CDR3 DNA reads TGTGCCAGCAGCCTAAAACCCCCCTCTAGCGGTCTCATGTTAGATACGCAGTATTTT. Protein sequence: CASSLKPPSSGLMLDTQYF.

The chain uses TRBV11-2 and TRBJ1-2; the match to TRBD1 covers 7 bases. The CDR3 sequence is 13 residues long. Germline V gene data show CDR1 as SGHAT and CDR2 as FQNNGV. Trimming removed 5 bases from V and 8 bases from J; junction bases left unmatched: 8. The CDR3, as DNA: TGTGCCAGCAGCCCAGAGACAGGGTCAGGCTACACCTTC. Translating it yields CASSPETGSGYTF.

This clone showed up just once. The chain joins TRBV29-1 to TRBJ2-7; 7 nucleotides line up with TRBD2. Trimming at V came to 1 base and at J to 3 bases, leaving 0 bases not matched to a gene. CDR3 size: 12 residues. Germline CDR1 and CDR2: SQVTM and ANQGSEA. The chain's CDR3 is CSVEGTSYEQYF. The CDR3 DNA reads TGCAGCGTTGAAGGGACTAGCTACGAGCAGTACTTC.

The chain employs TRBV19 and TRBJ2-5, with 11 bases fitting TRBD1. The germline CDR1 and CDR2 sequences are LNHDA and SQIVND (reference sequence). The ends lost 5 bases at V and 5 bases at J; junction bases unmatched: 10. The CDR3 runs to 16 residues. The CDR3 DNA reads as TGTGCCAGTAGTTCCCGCGGGACAGGGGGAATCGAGACCCAGTACTTC. Residues: CASSSRGTGGIETQYF.

The V and J genes are TRBV5-1 and TRBJ1-2; D perhaps matches TRBD1 (6 bases). The CDR3 extends over 18 amino acids. V was shortened by 4 bases and J by 0 bases, with 22 bases between the two germline ends. Germline assignment: CDR1 SGHRS and CDR2 YFSETQ. For the CDR3, the DNA is TGCGCCAGCAGCCCCGACGCGGACAGACGGTTCTCTAACTATGGCTACACCTTC. Translating gives CASSPDADRRFSNYGYTF.

This clone showed up just a few times. The chain employs TRBV10-3 and TRBJ2-7; 9 nucleotides line up with TRBD1. The germline CDR1 and CDR2 sequences are ENHRY and SYGVKD. V lost 4 bases to trimming and J lost 0 bases; unmatched junction nucleotides: 4. This CDR3 has 15 residues. CDR3 sequence reads: CAISGDRASSYEQYF. The CDR3 region has the DNA TGTGCCATCAGTGGGGACAGGGCTAGCTCCTACGAGCAGTACTTC.